Presented here are 20 T cell receptor beta chains from one specimen sequenced in a study of T cell responses to AZD1222 COVID-19 vaccine (dated by TCRdb to the early 2020s). Library method: the immunoSEQ multiplex PCR assay. The clones in this table, taken by TCRdb from immuneACCESS, are in-frame only. Not every clone is retained; where verified, under half of the shortfall comes from an unresolved V gene, and the cause of the rest is unknown. The sample yields around 120,000 clones; roughly nine tenths were counted once. The top ten hold around 1.5% of the sample. The sample's time point label, decoded: about 28 days (+/-7) after the second vaccine dose. This material consisted of peripheral blood, taken 28 days after the second AZD1222 dose. These TCRs come from an adult who received the AZD1222 COVID-19 vaccine.

This sequence joins TRBV11-3 and TRBJ2-7, with D possibly matching TRBD1 (6 bases). The germline gives CDR1 SGHNT, CDR2 YENEEA. The V end lost 5 bases, the J end lost 6 bases, and 17 bases lay between the germline ends. The CDR3 is made up of 14 amino acids. The chain's CDR3 is CASSPGAGPGEQYF. CDR3 coding DNA: TGTGCCAGCAGCCCAGGGGCTGGGCCGGGCGAGCAGTACTTC. Combining the CDR3 with reference TRBV11-3 and TRBJ2-7 gives the whole variable domain EAGVVQSPRYKIIEKKQPVAFWCNPISGHNTLYWYLQNLGQGPELLIRYENEEAVDDSQLPKDRFSAERLKGVDSTLKIQPAELGDSAVYLCASSPGAGPGEQYFGPGTRLTVT.

The chain recombines TRBV5-3 with TRBJ1-5; no clear D. TRBV5-3 is labeled an ORF, and its function is uncertain. The V and J ends lost 9 bases and 2 bases respectively, with 12 bases between them. The CDR3 length is 13 residues. CDR3 loop: CAIPQVGNQPQHF. The CDR3 nucleotides read TGTGCCATCCCCCAGGTGGGCAATCAGCCCCAGCATTTT.

The gene calls are TRBV7-2 and TRBJ1-6; a possible D gene is TRBD1 (6 bases). V lost 4 bases to trimming and J lost 0 bases, with 10 bases between them. Germline CDR1 reads SGHTA; CDR2 reads FQGNSA. The CDR3 contains 16 residues. CDR3 in amino acids: CASSSGQSSYNSPLHF. In nucleotides, the CDR3 is TGTGCCAGCAGCTCAGGACAGAGCTCCTATAATTCACCCCTCCACTTT.

The rearrangement links TRBV28 to TRBJ1-5; D is possibly TRBD1 (5 bases). The V and J ends lost 2 bases and 5 bases respectively, with 10 bases between them. Germline CDR1 is MDHEN and CDR2 is SYDVKM. The CDR3 length is 14 residues. The CDR3 DNA reads TGTGCCAGCAGTTTAGGCCAGGGACATCAGCCCCAGCATTTT. This translates into CASSLGQGHQPQHF.

V is TRBV20-1 and J is TRBJ2-7, with 7 positions matching TRBD2. Germline V CDR1 and CDR2: DFQATT, SNEGSKA (reference sequence). The CDR3 spans 14 residues. The ends lost 3 bases at V and 4 bases at J; junction bases unmatched: 9. CDR3 sequence (DNA): TGCAGTGCTAGTTCCCGGCTAGCGGAGTACGAGCAGTACTTC. It codes for CSASSRLAEYEQYF.

This chain uses TRBV6-5 with TRBJ1-5; D may be TRBD1 (6 bases). Germline-derived CDR1 and CDR2 are MNHEY and SVGAGI. The germline V and J ends were trimmed by 6 bases and 2 bases, with 11 bases remaining between them. The CDR3 loop spans 14 amino acids. For the CDR3, the DNA is TGTGCCAGCAGGGACAGCTCAGGCAATCAGCCCCAGCATTTT. Translation gives CASRDSSGNQPQHF.

The chain uses TRBV27 and TRBJ1-2; no firm D call. Trimming stripped 6 bases from V and 4 bases from J, with 12 bases between. Germline V lookup: CDR1 MNHEY, CDR2 SMNVEV (reference sequence). The CDR3 length is 13 residues. This CDR3 reads CASSHGLSYGYTF. CDR3 DNA sequence: TGTGCCAGCAGCCATGGACTGAGCTATGGCTACACCTTC.

The gene calls are TRBV6-1 and TRBJ1-2; D might be TRBD1 (6 bases). CDR1 is MNHNS and CDR2 is SASEGT in the germline V gene. V was cut by 0 bases and J by 9 bases, with 17 bases left in between. The CDR3 is made up of 15 amino acids. CDR3 loop: CASSEAHGRGWSYTF. In nucleotides, the CDR3 is TGTGCCAGCAGTGAAGCGCACGGCAGGGGATGGAGCTACACCTTC.

Points on this clone: This same CDR3 is encoded by further DNA sequences in the sample. In nucleotides, the CDR3 is TGTGCCAGCAGTTTGGGCACCTTGAACACTGAAGCTTTCTTT. It specifies CASSLGTLNTEAFF. This chain connects TRBV28 to TRBJ1-1, with D uncertain. Trimming removed 3 bases at V and 0 bases at J, with 8 bases between. The CDR3 has 14 residues. Germline CDR1 MDHEN, CDR2 SYDVKM.

The chain combines TRBV9 with TRBJ2-1, with D perhaps TRBD2 (6 bases). The ends were cut back, 2 bases at V and 0 bases at J, with 9 bases in the middle. The CDR3 length is 15 residues. CDR1 is SGDLS and CDR2 is YYNGEE in the germline V gene. CDR3 sequence reads: CASSVGGDSYNEQFF. The DNA for the CDR3 is TGTGCCAGCAGCGTGGGCGGGGACTCCTACAATGAGCAGTTCTTC.

In this sample, this clone turned up a few times. The chain joins TRBV6-4 to TRBJ1-2; no clear D. Trimming left V 1 base short and J 7 bases short, with 4 bases between. Germline V gene sequence: CDR1 MRHNA, CDR2 SNTAGT. The CDR3 totals 11 residues. The CDR3: CASSDLGGYTF. For the CDR3, the DNA is TGTGCCAGCAGTGACTTAGGTGGCTACACCTTC.

V usage is TRBV15 and J usage is TRBJ2-6; D call uncertain. Germline V gene sequence: CDR1 LNHNV, CDR2 YYDKDF (reference sequence). Between the trimmed V and J ends, which lost 5 bases and 4 bases, there was a span of 15 bases. The CDR3 has 16 amino acids. Here the CDR3 DNA reads TGTGCCACCAGCGCCCTCCGAGGTCTGGGGGCCAACGTCCTGACTTTC. Translation: CATSALRGLGANVLTF. The variable domain in full, completed from reference TRBV15 and TRBJ2-6, reads DAMVIQNPRYQVTQFGKPVTLSCSQTLNHNVMYWYQQKSSQAPKLLFHYYDKDFNNEADTPDNFQSRRPNTSFCFLDIRSPGLGDTAMYLCATSALRGLGANVLTFGAGSRLTVL.

CDR3 bases: TGTGCCAGTAGTACTGGGGCCCAGGAGCAGTTCTTC. Its translation is CASSTGAQEQFF. The rearrangement joins TRBV19 to TRBJ2-1; possible D gene TRBD1, 5 bases. The V end was cut by 4 bases, the J end by 10 bases, with 11 bases between. The CDR3 extends over 12 amino acids. Germline V CDR1 and CDR2: LNHDA, SQIVND (reference sequence).

The chain couples TRBV28 to TRBJ1-3; D not resolved. Germline V gene lookup returns CDR1 MDHEN and CDR2 SYDVKM. This CDR3 contains 15 residues. Trimming pared 5 bases from V and 6 bases from J, leaving 17 bases between. CDR3 in amino acids: CASSIPPDRLNTIYF. The CDR3 DNA is TGTGCCAGCAGTATACCCCCGGACCGGTTAAACACCATATATTTT. Supplemented by reference TRBV28 and TRBJ1-3, the full variable domain reads DVKVTQSSRYLVKRTGEKVFLECVQDMDHENMFWYRQDPGLGLRLIYFSYDVKMKEKGDIPEGYSVSREKKERFSLILESASTNQTSMYLCASSIPPDRLNTIYFGEGSWLTVV.

The chain links TRBV2 to TRBJ2-5, with D tentatively TRBD2 (5 bases). Per the germline V gene, CDR1 is SNHLY and CDR2 is FYNNEI. This CDR3 contains 15 residues. V lost 5 bases and J lost 5, with 18 bases in between. The CDR3 bases are TGTGCCAGCAGTCTAAGAGGGCGAGGCGCGGAGACCCAGTACTTC. Its protein is CASSLRGRGAETQYF.

The chain is built from TRBV5-8 and TRBJ1-1, with 10 positions matching TRBD1. CDR1 and CDR2 from the germline V gene are SGHTS and YDEGEE. The V and J ends lost 4 bases and 4 bases, in that order; junction bases with no gene match: 10. The CDR3 consists of 16 residues. CDR3 coding DNA: TGTGCCAGCAGCCCGCGACCGGGACAGGGGCGCACTGAAGCTTTCTTT. It is translated as CASSPRPGQGRTEAFF. Based on the CDR3 plus reference TRBV5-8 and TRBJ1-1, the full variable domain is EAGVTQSPTHLIKTRGQQATLRCSPISGHTSVYWYQQALGLGLQFLLWYDEGEERNRGNFPPRFSGRQFPNYSSELNVNALELEDSALYLCASSPRPGQGRTEAFFGQGTRLTVV.

The chain has TRBV9 and TRBJ2-1, with 9 bases aligning to TRBD2. After removal of 0 bases from V and 6 bases from J, the junction contained 4 bases not matched to a gene. Germline CDR1 and CDR2: SGDLS and YYNGEE. CDR3 size: 15 residues. The CDR3 spells CASSVGAGGLNEQFF. CDR3 DNA: TGTGCCAGCAGCGTAGGGGCGGGAGGGCTCAATGAGCAGTTCTTC. Full variable domain (missing parts from reference TRBV9 and TRBJ2-1): DSGVTQTPKHLITATGQRVTLRCSPRSGDLSVYWYQQSLDQGLQFLIQYYNGEERAKGNILERFSAQQFPDLHSELNLSSLELGDSALYFCASSVGAGGLNEQFFGPGTRLTVL.

The gene calls are TRBV2 and TRBJ2-5; no clear D. The CDR3 is made up of 10 amino acids. Germline V gene lookup returns CDR1 SNHLY and CDR2 FYNNEI. The V end lost 8 bases, the J end lost 5 bases, and 6 bases lay between the germline ends. The chain's CDR3 is CASQVETQYF. The CDR3 nucleotides read TGTGCCAGCCAGGTGGAGACCCAGTACTTC.

V is TRBV7-9 and J is TRBJ2-2; 9 nucleotides align to TRBD2. Trimming removed 2 bases from V and 1 base from J; junction bases left unmatched: 8. From germline, CDR1 is SEHNR and CDR2 FQNEAQ (reference sequence). The CDR3 extends over 18 amino acids. This CDR3 reads CASSLYASGKVNTGELFF. DNA of the CDR3: TGTGCCAGCAGCTTATACGCTAGCGGGAAGGTGAACACCGGGGAGCTGTTTTTT.

The chain couples TRBV28 to TRBJ1-1, with D perhaps TRBD1 (6 bases). The CDR3 runs 15 residues. Germline V CDR1 and CDR2: MDHEN, SYDVKM. V lost 1 base to trimming and J lost 1 base, with 10 bases between them. The CDR3 reads CASSLSGARNTEAFF. In DNA, the CDR3 is TGTGCCAGCAGTTTATCGGGGGCGAGGAACACTGAAGCTTTCTTT.